These 20 T cell receptor beta chains originate from one sample sequenced in a study of STAT3 mutations in large granular lymphocyte leukemia. Their antigens remain unidentified. Assay: immunoSEQ multiplex PCR; the TCRdb copy retains only in-frame clones and omits some. The top ten hold 35% to 55% of the sample, which has about 3,200 clones, roughly 90% seen once. General study points: In T-cell large granular lymphocyte leukemia, about half of patients showed multiple immunodominant subclonotypes.

The sequenced sample was peripheral blood mononuclear cells. These receptors all stem from a man in his forties with T-cell large granular lymphocyte leukemia. Some clones in this sample may be carry-over from other donors' samples.

The chain links TRBV7-2 to TRBJ1-1; no definite D call. The CDR3 runs 13 residues. V lost 7 bases and J 1 base, leaving 10 bases between the germline ends. Germline V CDR1 and CDR2: SGHTA, FQGNSA. This CDR3 is CASTREGNTEAFF. CDR3 DNA: TGTGCCAGCACTCGGGAAGGGAACACTGAAGCTTTCTTT.

This sequence joins TRBV9 and TRBJ1-5, with TRBD1 as a possible D gene (5 bases). Trimming took 4 bases from V and 5 from J, leaving 10 bases between them. The germline V gene has CDR1 SGDLS and CDR2 YYNGEE. The CDR3 is made up of 13 amino acids. CDR3 DNA: TGTGCCAGCAGCACAGGCATTGATCAGCCCCAGCATTTT. This encodes CASSTGIDQPQHF.

This sequence joins TRBV7-2 and TRBJ2-7; 7 nucleotides agree with TRBD2. Trimming removed 7 bases from V and 2 bases from J; junction bases left unmatched: 11. CDR1 is SGHTA, CDR2 FQGNSA, per germline. CDR3 length: 15 amino acids. CDR3: CASTVFGGGPYEQYF. The CDR3 DNA reads as TGTGCCAGCACCGTATTTGGCGGGGGACCCTACGAGCAGTACTTC.

This chain connects TRBV5-4 to TRBJ2-1; D uncertain. The ends were cut back, 4 bases at V and 7 bases at J, with 6 bases in the middle. Germline V gene lookup returns CDR1 SGHNT and CDR2 YYREEE (reference sequence). The length of the CDR3 is 11 residues. This CDR3 reads CASSKGNEQFF. The CDR3 DNA reads TGTGCCAGCAGCAAGGGAAATGAGCAGTTCTTC.

This clone was recorded only once. Relative to the germline gene, one junction end is altered; a read error may explain this. This chain links TRBV5-4 with TRBJ2-7; 7 bases line up with TRBD1. The CDR3 runs to 14 residues. Per the germline V gene, CDR1 is SGHNT and CDR2 is YYREEE (reference sequence). DNA for the CDR3: TGTGCCAGCAGCGGCACCGGGACAGCCAAATCAACGGTATTC. Translating gives CASSGTGTAKSTVF.

The genes are TRBV27 and TRBJ1-5, with no clear D. V lost 5 bases, J lost 7 bases, and 12 bases lay in between. Per germline, CDR1 MNHEY and CDR2 SMNVEV (reference sequence). The CDR3 extends over 13 amino acids. The CDR3 nucleotides are TGTGCCAGCAGTCAGACTGTGGGGCAGCCCCAGCATTTT. Translated, it gives CASSQTVGQPQHF.

This sequence joins TRBV6-5 and TRBJ2-3; no firm D call. The CDR3 has 13 residues. Trimming took 6 bases from V and 5 from J, leaving 12 bases between them. The germline V gene encodes CDR1 MNHEY and CDR2 SVGAGI. Written as DNA, the CDR3 is TGTGCCAGCAGCCCTACACTGGGAGATACGCAGTATTTT. As protein: CASSPTLGDTQYF.

The rearrangement links TRBV29-1 to TRBJ1-5; TRBD1 matches at 10 bases. Germline V CDR1 and CDR2: SQVTM, ANQGSEA. V was clipped by 3 bases and J by 6 bases; unmatched bases: 2. The length of the CDR3 is 13 residues. The CDR3 reads CSVETGGGQPQHF. For the CDR3, the DNA is TGCAGCGTTGAGACAGGGGGCGGTCAGCCCCAGCATTTT.

This chain uses TRBV13 with TRBJ2-7, with unresolved D. V dropped 1 base and J dropped 4 bases, with 8 bases sitting between them. From germline, CDR1 is PRHDT and CDR2 FYEKMQ (reference sequence). This CDR3 has 13 amino acids. CDR3 DNA sequence: TGTGCCAGCAGCTTAGACACGGCATACGAGCAGTACTTC. It codes for CASSLDTAYEQYF.

The chain has TRBV4-3 and TRBJ2-6; D is possibly TRBD2 (5 bases). Looked up from germline, CDR1 is LGHNA and CDR2 is YSLEER. Between the trimmed V and J ends, which lost 1 base and 4 bases, there was a span of 17 bases. The CDR3 runs to 18 residues. CDR3: CASSQGGNILEGANVLTF. As DNA, the CDR3 is TGCGCCAGCAGCCAAGGAGGGAACATCCTTGAGGGGGCCAACGTCCTGACTTTC.

The chain uses TRBV6-5 and TRBJ1-2; D is possibly TRBD1 (6 bases). The CDR3 has 11 residues. Germline lookup yields CDR1 MNHEY and CDR2 SVGAGI. V was cut by 5 bases and J by 8 bases, with 9 bases left in between. The CDR3 nucleotides read TGTGCCAGCAGTCCAGGGGCCGGCTACACCTTC. It encodes CASSPGAGYTF.

The chain employs TRBV15 and TRBJ2-5; 7 bases map to TRBD1. J lost 5 bases, V lost 1 base, and 4 bases had no gene match. Germline V lookup: CDR1 LNHNV, CDR2 YYDKDF (reference sequence). The CDR3 runs to 14 residues. For the CDR3, the DNA is TGTGCCACCAGCAGAGGACAGGGTATGGAGACCCAGTACTTC. This codes for CATSRGQGMETQYF.

J is TRBJ1-1 and V is TRBV5-1; D may be TRBD1 (6 bases). CDR1 and CDR2 (germline): SGHRS, YFSETQ. The CDR3 loop spans 13 amino acids. Deletions cut 7 bases from V and 3 bases from J, with 13 bases between. The CDR3 sequence: CASAGTSYTEAFF. CDR3 sequence (DNA): TGCGCCAGCGCCGGGACATCTTACACTGAAGCTTTCTTT. Full variable domain (remainder filled in from reference TRBV5-1 and TRBJ1-1): KAGVTQTPRYLIKTRGQQVTLSCSPISGHRSVSWYQQTPGQGLQFLFEYFSETQRNKGNFPGRFSGRQFSNSRSEMNVSTLELGDSALYLCASAGTSYTEAFFGQGTRLTVV.

This clone was detected once. The V call is TRBV29-1, the J call TRBJ2-7; D possibly corresponds to TRBD2 (5 bases). From germline, CDR1 is SQVTM and CDR2 ANQGSEA. Trimming took off 3 bases at V and 1 base at J, with 10 bases between the two ends. The CDR3 is 13 amino acids. CDR3 nucleotides: TGCAGCGTTGATAATGCGGGTTCCTACGAGCAGTACTTC. It specifies CSVDNAGSYEQYF.

This clone has more than one count but fewer than ten. The chain uses TRBV7-8 and TRBJ2-5; the D gene is possibly TRBD1 (5 bases). V gave up 3 bases and J gave up 0 bases, with 8 bases separating them. The CDR3 length is 14 residues. CDR1 is SGHVS and CDR2 is FQNEAQ in the germline V gene. The CDR3 DNA reads as TGTGCCAGCAGCTTTCCAGGGTACCAAGAGACCCAGTACTTC. This sequence encodes CASSFPGYQETQYF.

The V call is TRBV4-3, the J call TRBJ1-1; no definite D call. The CDR3 totals 14 residues. Between the trimmed V and J ends, which lost 0 bases and 1 base, there was a span of 6 bases. The germline V gene encodes CDR1 LGHNA and CDR2 YSLEER. The CDR3 DNA reads TGCGCCAGCAGCCAAGATACGGGGAACACTGAAGCTTTCTTT. Encoded protein: CASSQDTGNTEAFF.

J is TRBJ1-5 and V is TRBV30; a possible D gene is TRBD1 (5 bases). Trimming took 2 bases from V and 0 from J, leaving 14 bases between them. The CDR3 spans 16 residues. In germline, CDR1 is GTSNPN, CDR2 SVGIG (reference sequence). The DNA for the CDR3 is TGTGCCTGGAGTCCCGGGGGGTGGTCTAGCAATCAGCCCCAGCATTTT. It encodes CAWSPGGWSSNQPQHF.

This clone was seen just once. The chain is built from TRBV29-1 and TRBJ2-5; no clear D. The CDR3 is 13 amino acids. Germline CDR1 is SQVTM and CDR2 is ANQGSEA. Trimming took off 4 bases at V and 5 bases at J, with 14 bases between the two ends. DNA for the CDR3: TGCAGCGTTGGCCGAAAACTGGAGGAGACCCAGTACTTC. Its translation: CSVGRKLEETQYF. Filled out from reference TRBV29-1 and TRBJ2-5, the complete variable domain reads SAVISQKPSRDICQRGTSLTIQCQVDSQVTMMFWYRQQPGQSLTLIATANQGSEATYESGFVIDKFPISRPNLTFSTLTVSNMSPEDSSIYLCSVGRKLEETQYFGPGTRLLVL.

The chain employs TRBV18 and TRBJ2-5; possibly TRBD1 for D (5 bases). V was cut by 6 bases and J by 3 bases, with 14 bases left in between. CDR1 and CDR2 (germline): KGHSH, LQKENI. This CDR3 comprises 14 residues. The CDR3 loop reads CASSADSREETQYF. CDR3 sequence (DNA): TGTGCCAGCTCCGCAGACAGTAGGGAAGAGACCCAGTACTTC.

The rearrangement joins TRBV7-8 to TRBJ2-2, with 12 bases lining up with TRBD2. The V gene end was trimmed by 4 bases and the J gene end by 7 bases; junction bases not matched to a gene: 1. This CDR3 is built from 14 residues. CDR1 is SGHVS, CDR2 FQNEAQ, per germline. The CDR3 region has the DNA TGTGCCAGCAGCTCGGGACTAGCGGGCGGGGAGCTGTTTTTT. It translates to CASSSGLAGGELFF.